These T cell receptor beta chains were read from a single sample in a study of blood T cell repertoires in COVID-19. Only in-frame clones appear in the TCRdb table, and some are missing; sequencing was by immunoSEQ multiplex PCR. The table has tens of thousands of clones, 80% seen once. Sequencing was carried out using peripheral blood. These receptors were collected from a human donor in a cohort sampled during active COVID-19. The CDR3 runs from the conserved cysteine through the conserved F or W. D genes are given only for firm matches. Clone size is stated in some rows and not others, as once, few, many or a class when expanded.

v_call,clone_size,d_call,cdr3_length,j_call,cdr3_aa,cdr3_nt
TRBV24-1,NA,NA,15,TRBJ1-2,CATSDFNSPWYGYTF,TGTGCCACCAGTGATTTCAACAGCCCTTGGTATGGCTACACCTTC
TRBV5-1,NA,NA,17,TRBJ1-6,CASSLDLRRTENSPLHF,TGCGCCAGCAGCTTGGATTTACGGAGGACGGAGAATTCACCCCTCCACTTT
TRBV6-2/TRBV6-3,NA,NA,18,TRBJ1-5,CASSYPGTRAYSNQPQHF,TGTGCCAGCAGTTACCCCGGGACAAGGGCCTATAGCAATCAGCCCCAGCATTTT
TRBV5-4,NA,TRBD1,16,TRBJ2-3,CASSFYGQGMGDTQYF,TGTGCCAGCAGCTTTTATGGACAGGGGATGGGAGATACGCAGTATTTT
TRBV15,NA,NA,14,TRBJ1-2,CATSRAGSPYGYTF,TGTGCCACCAGCAGAGCAGGGTCTCCTTATGGCTACACCTTC
TRBV5-1,NA,NA,14,TRBJ2-2,CASSLGQNTGELFF,TGCGCCAGCAGCTTGGGACAAAACACCGGGGAGCTGTTTTTT
TRBV23-1,NA,NA,20,TRBJ2-2,CASSHRNRHGRDRATGELFF,TGCGCCAGCAGTCATCGAAATAGGCACGGGAGGGACAGGGCCACCGGGGAGCTGTTTTTT
TRBV10-3,NA,TRBD1,16,TRBJ2-7,CAIRRGGTGKSNEQYF,TGTGCCATCAGGAGGGGGGGGACAGGGAAAAGCAACGAGCAGTACTTC
TRBV4-3,NA,TRBD1,16,TRBJ1-2,CASSHPGTGAPYGYTF,TGCGCCAGCAGCCATCCCGGGACAGGGGCTCCCTATGGCTACACCTTC
TRBV4-1,NA,TRBD1,15,TRBJ1-3,CASSQTGGFGNTIYF,TGCGCCAGCAGCCAGACAGGGGGCTTTGGAAACACCATATATTTT
TRBV19,NA,NA,13,TRBJ1-2,CASSPRRDRGYTF,TGTGCCAGTAGTCCCCGCAGGGATCGGGGCTACACCTTC
TRBV6-2/TRBV6-3,few,NA,11,TRBJ2-1,CASSPRAEQFF,TGTGCCAGCAGTCCCCGCGCTGAGCAGTTCTTC
TRBV7-8,NA,NA,13,TRBJ1-1,CASSSRVNTEAFF,TGTGCCAGCAGCAGCAGGGTGAACACTGAAGCTTTCTTT
TRBV5-1,NA,NA,14,TRBJ1-1,CASSTQVANTEAFF,TGCGCCAGCAGCACCCAGGTTGCGAACACTGAAGCTTTCTTT
TRBV14,NA,TRBD2,14,TRBJ2-3,CASRRASGGDTQYF,TGTGCCAGCAGGAGGGCTAGCGGGGGAGATACGCAGTATTTT
TRBV2,NA,NA,12,TRBJ1-1,CASERRNTEAFF,TGTGCCAGCGAAAGGAGGAACACTGAAGCTTTCTTT
TRBV6-6,NA,NA,13,TRBJ2-2,CAIAGRFTGELFF,TGTGCCATTGCGGGACGCTTCACCGGGGAGCTGTTTTTT
TRBV30,NA,TRBD1,13,TRBJ1-3,CAWSVQGSNTIYF,TGTGCCTGGAGTGTACAGGGGTCTAACACCATATATTTT
TRBV20-1,NA,NA,11,TRBJ2-3,CSCGGTDTQYF,TGCAGCTGCGGGGGCACAGATACGCAGTATTTT
TRBV4-2,NA,TRBD1,14,TRBJ1-5,CASSPTGSGQPQHF,TGTGCCAGCAGCCCGACAGGGTCGGGCCAGCCCCAGCATTTT
TRBV6-5,NA,NA,11,TRBJ2-5,CASNRQETQYF,TGTGCCAGCAATAGACAAGAGACCCAGTACTTC
TRBV7-2,NA,TRBD1,17,TRBJ1-3,CASRPTPQGAPGNTIYF,TGTGCCAGCAGACCTACCCCCCAGGGGGCGCCTGGAAACACCATATATTTT
TRBV11-2,NA,TRBD1,14,TRBJ1-2,CASSLVTGGYGYTF,TGTGCCAGCAGCTTAGTTACAGGGGGGTATGGCTACACCTTC
TRBV28,NA,TRBD1,15,TRBJ2-7,CASSPAGTGTHEQYF,TGTGCCAGCAGTCCCGCCGGGACAGGTACCCACGAGCAGTACTTC
TRBV5-8,NA,NA,16,TRBJ1-3,CASSPRQVGAGNTIYF,TGTGCCAGCAGCCCAAGACAGGTCGGAGCTGGAAACACCATATATTTT
TRBV28,once,TRBD1,15,TRBJ2-7,CASSFGQGSRNEQYF,TGTGCCAGCAGTTTCGGACAGGGGTCAAGGAACGAGCAGTACTTC
TRBV9,NA,NA,15,TRBJ1-4,CASSVGPGQNEKLFF,TGTGCCAGCAGCGTAGGGCCAGGGCAGAATGAAAAACTGTTTTTT
TRBV4-3,NA,NA,14,TRBJ2-5,CASSQSWQGETQYF,TGCGCCAGCAGCCAGAGTTGGCAGGGAGAGACCCAGTACTTC
TRBV7-8,NA,TRBD2,20,TRBJ2-3,CASSWPSGLAGLLGTDTQYF,TGTGCCAGCAGCTGGCCCTCGGGACTAGCGGGCCTGTTAGGAACAGATACGCAGTATTTT
TRBV11-2,once,TRBD2,16,TRBJ2-3,CASSLGGALATDTQYF,TGTGCCAGCAGCTTGGGAGGGGCCCTAGCCACAGATACGCAGTATTTT
TRBV6-5,NA,TRBD1,14,TRBJ1-4,CASSSGQTNEKLFF,TGTGCCAGCAGCTCGGGACAGACTAATGAAAAACTGTTTTTT
TRBV5-6,NA,TRBD1,15,TRBJ1-2,CASSSLGQLKYGYTF,TGTGCCAGCAGCTCCCTGGGACAGCTTAAATATGGCTACACCTTC
TRBV20-1,once,TRBD2,14,TRBJ2-7,CSASPSGGPYEQYF,TGCAGTGCTAGTCCTAGCGGGGGACCTTACGAGCAGTACTTC
TRBV12-3/TRBV12-4,NA,NA,13,TRBJ1-4,CASGQGINEKLFF,TGTGCCAGCGGTCAGGGGATTAATGAAAAACTGTTTTTT
TRBV7-6,NA,NA,15,TRBJ2-3,CASSISRSSTDTQYF,TGTGCCAGCAGCATCAGTCGTTCAAGCACAGATACGCAGTATTTT
TRBV6-4,medium-sized,NA,14,TRBJ1-1,CASSGREGRTEAFF,TGTGCCAGCAGTGGGCGGGAGGGGCGCACTGAAGCTTTCTTT
TRBV3-1/TRBV3-2,NA,NA,16,TRBJ2-1,CASSQDGAAKNNEQFF,TGTGCCAGCAGCCAAGATGGAGCGGCGAAGAACAATGAGCAGTTCTTC
TRBV29-1,NA,NA,13,TRBJ1-1,CSVEGGSGTEAFF,TGCAGCGTTGAAGGTGGTTCGGGCACTGAAGCTTTCTTT
TRBV24-1,NA,TRBD1,14,TRBJ2-1,CATSPGGSYNEQFF,TGTGCCACCAGTCCAGGGGGCTCCTACAATGAGCAGTTCTTC
TRBV14,NA,NA,16,TRBJ1-2,CASSPRSWQGNYGYTF,TGTGCCAGCAGCCCCCGAAGCTGGCAGGGGAACTATGGCTACACCTTC
TRBV11-1,NA,NA,15,TRBJ2-4,CASSLRGGPENIQYF,TGTGCCAGCAGCTTAAGAGGCGGGCCAGAAAACATTCAGTACTTC
TRBV19,NA,NA,12,TRBJ1-1,CASSDPGTEAFF,TGTGCCAGTAGCGACCCGGGGACTGAAGCTTTCTTT
TRBV30,few,TRBD1,13,TRBJ2-7,CAWLHRGPYEQYF,TGTGCCTGGCTGCACAGGGGTCCATACGAGCAGTACTTC
TRBV12-3/TRBV12-4,NA,NA,12,TRBJ1-1,CASSLGQLEAFF,TGTGCCAGCAGTCTTGGACAGCTCGAGGCTTTCTTT
TRBV2,NA,TRBD2,16,TRBJ2-3,CASSVTSGGATDTQYF,TGTGCCAGCAGCGTTACTAGCGGGGGGGCCACAGATACGCAGTATTTT
TRBV2,few,TRBD1,16,TRBJ1-5,CASRASRQGGNQPQHF,TGTGCCAGCAGGGCTAGTCGCCAGGGGGGCAATCAGCCCCAGCATTTT
TRBV24-1,once,TRBD2,16,TRBJ2-1,CATSDRGGSSYNEQFF,TGTGCCACCAGTGACCGCGGGGGGAGCTCCTACAATGAGCAGTTCTTC
TRBV6-7,once,TRBD1,20,TRBJ1-5,CASSYTSVARGIYSNQPQHF,TGTGCCAGCAGTTACACGTCCGTCGCCAGGGGGATCTATAGCAATCAGCCCCAGCATTTT
TRBV28,NA,TRBD2,16,TRBJ2-7,CASSLGGGAISYEQYF,TGTGCCAGCAGTTTAGGGGGAGGGGCGATCTCCTACGAGCAGTACTTC
TRBV4-1,few,TRBD1,16,TRBJ2-2,CASSRVGQGNAGELFF,TGCGCCAGCAGCCGGGTGGGACAGGGGAACGCCGGGGAGCTGTTTTTT
TRBV10-3,NA,NA,15,TRBJ1-1,CAISESGGANTEAFF,TGTGCCATCAGTGAGTCTGGGGGCGCGAACACTGAAGCTTTCTTT
TRBV5-4,few,TRBD1,16,TRBJ2-1,CASMLTTGASYNEQFF,TGTGCCAGCATGCTAACGACAGGGGCTTCGTACAATGAGCAGTTCTTC
TRBV11-3,NA,NA,13,TRBJ2-7,CASSLFPGYEQYF,TGTGCCAGCAGCTTATTCCCAGGCTACGAGCAGTACTTC
TRBV19,NA,NA,14,TRBJ2-2,CASKFGVPRGELFF,TGTGCCAGTAAATTCGGAGTTCCGCGCGGGGAGCTGTTTTTT
TRBV7-6,NA,TRBD2,18,TRBJ2-1,CASSSPGLAASSYNEQFF,TGTGCCAGCAGCTCACCGGGACTAGCGGCGAGCTCCTACAATGAGCAGTTCTTC
TRBV6-6,NA,TRBD1,16,TRBJ1-5,CASSYDRGASNQPQHF,TGTGCCAGCAGTTACGACAGGGGGGCTAGCAATCAGCCCCAGCATTTT